One and the same sample provided the 11 T cell receptor beta chains below, sequenced in a study of blood T cell repertoires in COVID-19. Clones were sequenced by immunoSEQ multiplex PCR, and TCRdb holds only the in-frame ones, with some missing. Of about 160,000 clones in the sample, around 92% are singletons; the top ten hold about 5.3%. The sequenced sample consisted of peripheral blood. The receptor source for this set is a man aged 30-40 years with COVID-19, enrolled during active disease.

The chain combines TRBV7-3 with TRBJ1-1; D not certain. Germline V CDR1 and CDR2: SGHTA, FQGTGA. Trimming shortened V by 1 base and J by 5 bases, and 14 bases separated the two germline ends. The CDR3 covers 15 residues. CDR3 residues: CASSLSRPFITEAFF. Written as DNA, the CDR3 is TGTGCCAGCAGCTTAAGCAGGCCGTTTATAACTGAAGCTTTCTTT.

The CDR3 nucleotides read TGTGCCACCAGTGATTTAGCGAGCTATGGCTACACCTTC. Its protein is CATSDLASYGYTF. This sequence joins TRBV24-1 and TRBJ1-2; unclear D gene. CDR1 KGHDR and CDR2 SFDVKD come from the germline V gene. The CDR3 runs to 13 residues. V shed 1 base and J shed 4 bases, with 6 bases lying between them.

The rearrangement joins TRBV28 to TRBJ1-1, with D uncertain. The CDR3 has 14 amino acids. V gave up 2 bases and J gave up 5 bases, with 12 bases separating them. Per the germline V gene, CDR1 is MDHEN and CDR2 is SYDVKM. This CDR3 is CASSLPQVHTEAFF. Written as DNA, the CDR3 is TGTGCCAGCAGTTTACCCCAGGTTCATACTGAAGCTTTCTTT.

The V and J genes are TRBV7-9 and TRBJ2-3; the D is unclear. CDR3 size: 13 residues. Trimming took 1 base from V and 4 from J, leaving 6 bases between them. Looked up from germline, CDR1 is SEHNR and CDR2 is FQNEAQ (reference sequence). The CDR3 DNA sequence: TGTGCCAGCAGCTTAGTGGGCCCAGATACGCAGTATTTT. Its protein is CASSLVGPDTQYF.

The chain combines TRBV5-1 with TRBJ1-1; 8 nucleotides align to TRBD1. With 0 bases clipped from V and 1 base from J, the junction kept 5 bases outside the gene matches. This CDR3 region has 16 residues. Germline CDR1 and CDR2: SGHRS and YFSETQ. CDR3 sequence reads: CASSLGLGQANTEAFF. Here the CDR3 DNA reads TGCGCCAGCAGCTTGGGGCTGGGACAGGCGAACACTGAAGCTTTCTTT.

V and J are TRBV7-3 and TRBJ2-5; D perhaps matches TRBD2 (7 bases). The V and J ends lost 3 bases and 5 bases respectively, with 19 bases between them. The V gene's germline CDR1 is SGHTA and CDR2 FQGTGA. The CDR3 covers 16 residues. The CDR3 spells CASSLAGSGGRETQYF. Written as DNA, the CDR3 is TGTGCCAGCAGCTTGGCCGGATCGGGGGGCCGGGAGACCCAGTACTTC. Full variable domain (rest looked up from reference TRBV7-3 and TRBJ2-5): GAGVSQTPSNKVTEKGKYVELRCDPISGHTALYWYRQSLGQGPEFLIYFQGTGAADDSGLPNDRFFAVRPEGSVSTLKIQRTERGDSAVYLCASSLAGSGGRETQYFGPGTRLLVL.

V usage is TRBV29-1 and J usage is TRBJ1-6; 7 positions match TRBD1. The germline V gene encodes CDR1 SQVTM and CDR2 ANQGSEA. J lost 12 bases, V lost 4 bases, and 9 bases had no gene match. There are 13 residues in the CDR3. Written as DNA, the CDR3 is TGCAGCGTTGGTTTCCAGGGGGTTGGACCCCTCCACTTT. It yields the protein CSVGFQGVGPLHF. Full variable domain (outside the CDR3, taken from reference TRBV29-1 and TRBJ1-6): SAVISQKPSRDICQRGTSLTIQCQVDSQVTMMFWYRQQPGQSLTLIATANQGSEATYESGFVIDKFPISRPNLTFSTLTVSNMSPEDSSIYLCSVGFQGVGPLHFGNGTRLTVT.

This clone was detected only a few times. The chain joins TRBV4-3 to TRBJ2-2; 8 nucleotides agree with TRBD2. The germline CDR1 and CDR2 sequences are LGHNA and YSLEER. The CDR3 consists of 18 residues. J gave up 4 bases and V 1 base, and 11 bases lay outside the gene matches. The CDR3 spells CASSQVYRAGEGTGELFF. The DNA for the CDR3 is TGCGCCAGCAGCCAAGTTTATAGAGCGGGAGAAGGCACCGGGGAGCTGTTTTTT.

V gene TRBV7-3 combines with J gene TRBJ2-7; 8 nucleotides agree with TRBD1. J gave up 2 bases and V 4 bases, and 4 bases lay outside the gene matches. Per germline, CDR1 SGHTA and CDR2 FQGTGA. The CDR3 has 14 amino acids. CDR3 in DNA: TGTGCCAGCAGCTCTACAGGGGGAACCTACGAGCAGTACTTC. It is translated as CASSSTGGTYEQYF.

The chain has TRBV13 and TRBJ2-1, with D unresolved. The CDR3 covers 16 residues. Germline CDR1 PRHDT, CDR2 FYEKMQ (reference sequence). Trimming removed 5 bases from V and 0 bases from J, with 14 bases in between. CDR3: CASSASVNRSYNEQFF. In DNA, the CDR3 is TGTGCCAGCAGCGCCTCAGTTAACCGCTCCTACAATGAGCAGTTCTTC.

The V gene is TRBV15, the J gene TRBJ2-5; maybe TRBD2 (5 bases). Trimming cost V 1 base and J 4 bases, with 7 bases left between them. In germline, CDR1 is LNHNV, CDR2 YYDKDF (reference sequence). The CDR3 consists of 13 residues. The CDR3 loop is CATSRGRTETQYF. The CDR3 coding sequence is TGTGCCACCAGCAGAGGGAGGACAGAGACCCAGTACTTC. Filled out from reference TRBV15 and TRBJ2-5, the complete variable domain reads DAMVIQNPRYQVTQFGKPVTLSCSQTLNHNVMYWYQQKSSQAPKLLFHYYDKDFNNEADTPDNFQSRRPNTSFCFLDIRSPGLGDTAMYLCATSRGRTETQYFGPGTRLLVL.